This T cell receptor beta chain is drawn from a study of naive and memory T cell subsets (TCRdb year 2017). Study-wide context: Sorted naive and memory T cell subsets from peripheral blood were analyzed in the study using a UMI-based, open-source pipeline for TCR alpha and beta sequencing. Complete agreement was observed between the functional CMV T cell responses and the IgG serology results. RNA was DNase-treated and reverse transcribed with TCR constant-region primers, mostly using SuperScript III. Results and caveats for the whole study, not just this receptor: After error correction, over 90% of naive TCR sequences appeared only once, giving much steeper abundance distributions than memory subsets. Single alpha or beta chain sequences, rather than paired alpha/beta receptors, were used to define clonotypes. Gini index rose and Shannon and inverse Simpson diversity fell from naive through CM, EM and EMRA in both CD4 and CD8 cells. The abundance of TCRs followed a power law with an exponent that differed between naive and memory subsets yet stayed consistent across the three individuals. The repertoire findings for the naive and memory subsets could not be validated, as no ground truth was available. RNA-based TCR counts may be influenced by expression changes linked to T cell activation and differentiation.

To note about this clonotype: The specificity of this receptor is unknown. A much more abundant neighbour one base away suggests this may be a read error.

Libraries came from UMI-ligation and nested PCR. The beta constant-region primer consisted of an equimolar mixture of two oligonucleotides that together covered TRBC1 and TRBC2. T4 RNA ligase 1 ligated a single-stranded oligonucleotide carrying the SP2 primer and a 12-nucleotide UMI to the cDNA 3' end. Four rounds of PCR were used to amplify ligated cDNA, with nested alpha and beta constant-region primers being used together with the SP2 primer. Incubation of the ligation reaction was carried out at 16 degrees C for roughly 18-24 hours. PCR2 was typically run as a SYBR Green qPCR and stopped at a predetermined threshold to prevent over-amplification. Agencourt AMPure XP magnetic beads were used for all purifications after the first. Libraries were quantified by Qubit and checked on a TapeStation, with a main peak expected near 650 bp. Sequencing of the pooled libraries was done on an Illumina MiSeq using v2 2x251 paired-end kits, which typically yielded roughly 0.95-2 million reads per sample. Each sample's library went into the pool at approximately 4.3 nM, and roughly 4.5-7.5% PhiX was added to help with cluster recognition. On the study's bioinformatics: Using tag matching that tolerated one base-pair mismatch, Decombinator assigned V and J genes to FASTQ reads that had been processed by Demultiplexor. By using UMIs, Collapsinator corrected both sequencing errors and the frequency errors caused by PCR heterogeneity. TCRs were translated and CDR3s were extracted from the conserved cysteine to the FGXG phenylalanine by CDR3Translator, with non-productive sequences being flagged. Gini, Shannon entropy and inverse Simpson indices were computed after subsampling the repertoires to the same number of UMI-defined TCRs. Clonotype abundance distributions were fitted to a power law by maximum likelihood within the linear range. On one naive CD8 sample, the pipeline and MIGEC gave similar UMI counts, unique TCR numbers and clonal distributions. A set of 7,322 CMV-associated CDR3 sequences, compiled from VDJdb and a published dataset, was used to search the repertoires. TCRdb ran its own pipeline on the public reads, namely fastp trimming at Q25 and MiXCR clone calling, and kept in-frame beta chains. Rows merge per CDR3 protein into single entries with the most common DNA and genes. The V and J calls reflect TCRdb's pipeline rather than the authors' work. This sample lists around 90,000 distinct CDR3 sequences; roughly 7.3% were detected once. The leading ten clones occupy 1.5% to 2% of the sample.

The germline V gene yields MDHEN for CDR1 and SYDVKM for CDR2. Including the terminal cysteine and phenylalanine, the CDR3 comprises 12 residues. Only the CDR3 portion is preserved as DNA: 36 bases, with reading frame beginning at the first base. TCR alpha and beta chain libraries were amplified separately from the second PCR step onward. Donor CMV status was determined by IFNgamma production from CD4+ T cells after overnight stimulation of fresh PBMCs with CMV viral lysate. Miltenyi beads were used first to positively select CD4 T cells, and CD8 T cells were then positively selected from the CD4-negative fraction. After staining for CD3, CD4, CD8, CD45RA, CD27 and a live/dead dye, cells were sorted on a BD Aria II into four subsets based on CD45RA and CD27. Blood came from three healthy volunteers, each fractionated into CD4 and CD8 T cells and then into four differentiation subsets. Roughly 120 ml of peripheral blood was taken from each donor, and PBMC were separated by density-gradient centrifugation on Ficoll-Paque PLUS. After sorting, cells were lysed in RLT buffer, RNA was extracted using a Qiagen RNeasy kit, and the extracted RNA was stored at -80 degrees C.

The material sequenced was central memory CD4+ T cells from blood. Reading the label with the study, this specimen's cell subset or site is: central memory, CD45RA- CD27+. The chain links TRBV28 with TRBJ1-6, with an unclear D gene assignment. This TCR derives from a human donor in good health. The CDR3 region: CASRLLSSPLHF. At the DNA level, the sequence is TGTGCCAGCAGATTATTGTCTTCACCCCTCCACTTT.